This TCR beta chain is drawn from a study of memory CD4+ T cells and cytomegalovirus serostatus. General study results and limits: Median bootstrapped AUC for CMV status was approximately 0.96 originally, approximately 0.93 US-trained.

Per the germline V gene, CDR1 is MNHNS and CDR2 is SASEGT. The CDR3 has 17 amino acids. V dropped 2 bases and J dropped 5; count of bases not matched to a gene: 10. The data were produced by immunoSEQ multiplex PCR, yet TCRdb's version contains in-frame clones alone and is incomplete. There are tens of thousands of clones in the sample; roughly three quarters occur only once, and around 1% lies in the top ten. The sort gate was single viable CD3+CD4+CD8-CD45RO+ cells for memory CD4+ T cells. Serostatus was set by detecting CMV pp150, pp28, p38, p52 IgG. A word on this clone: Antigen unknown.

The chain carries TRBV6-1 and TRBJ1-4; 8 bases align to TRBD1. Sequencing was done on a sample of memory CD4+ T cells from blood. The clonotype originates from an adult in good health and CMV-seronegative. The CDR3 DNA follows: TGTGCCAGCAGTGAAACGGTCAGGGGGCGACCGAATGAAAAACTGTTTTTT. This gives the protein CASSETVRGRPNEKLFF.